A selection of T cell receptor beta chains follows, all from one sample in a study of T cells after yellow fever vaccination. Via MiXCR, TCRdb re-called the 5' RACE reads, giving one row per CDR3 protein. The sample records about 220,000 distinct CDR3 sequences, 6.5% to 7.5% being singletons. The sample was CD4+ T cells sorted from PBMCs, taken on the day of the yellow fever booster vaccination. The receptor source for this set is a young man who received the YFV17D yellow fever vaccine. The CDR3 runs from the conserved cysteine through the conserved F or W. A D gene is named only where the DNA matches it firmly. A row's size may be missing; if present it is once, few, many or a size class.

d_call clone_size j_call cdr3_length v_call cdr3_nt cdr3_aa
TRBD2 many TRBJ2-1 15 TRBV5-1 TGCGCCAGCAGCGCCGGGACTAGCGGGAGCGGTGAGCAGTTCTTC CASSAGTSGSGEQFF
- few TRBJ1-5 15 TRBV7-8 TGTGCCAGCAGCTCAGCTCCAGGTACCTATCAGCCCCAGCATTTT CASSSAPGTYQPQHF
TRBD1 many TRBJ2-7 15 TRBV12-3/TRBV12-4 TGTGCCAGCAGTTTAACCGGGACAGGTGACTACGAGCAGTACTTC CASSLTGTGDYEQYF
TRBD1 many TRBJ1-1 13 TRBV10-3 TGTGCCATCATTTCAGGACAGGGCACTGAAGCTTTCTTT CAIISGQGTEAFF
- many TRBJ2-1 11 TRBV6-7 TGTGCCAGCAGACCCGGGGGAGGAAAGTTCTTC CASRPGGGKFF
TRBD2 many TRBJ2-5 15 TRBV7-6 TGTGCCAGCAGCCAAGCGGGAGGGCTTCAAGAGACCCAGTACTTC CASSQAGGLQETQYF
TRBD1 - TRBJ2-7 14 TRBV5-1 TGCGCCAGCAGCTGGGGACAGGGCCCCTACGAGCAGTACTTC CASSWGQGPYEQYF
TRBD1 few TRBJ2-5 18 TRBV7-6 TGTGCCAGCAGCTTAGCGAGGAGGACAGGGAGAGAACAAGAGACCCAGTACTTC CASSLARRTGREQETQYF
- few TRBJ1-1 12 TRBV7-9 TGTGCCAGTAAAATGGGGGACACTGAAGCTTTCTTT CASKMGDTEAFF
TRBD2 - TRBJ2-2 16 TRBV19 TGTGCCAGTAGATATGGACTAGTCGGAGACTCCGGGGAGCTGTTTTTT CASRYGLVGDSGELFF